This TCR beta chain was found in a study of T cells in localized non-small cell lung cancer. Study findings and constraints: Since sequencing was restricted to only one region of the tumor, intratumor heterogeneity remains a possibility. Detection in adjacent lung was observed for a median about 56 of the top 100 tumor clones. Maximal T cell clonality occurred in uninvolved adjacent lung, with tumor ranking below it.

This table comes from immunoSEQ multiplex PCR, and its TCRdb copy is limited to in-frame clones, with some not included. The sample records approximately 2,600 clones, about 30% being singletons. Points on this clone: The target antigen is unknown.

The CDR3 covers 12 residues. CDR1 and CDR2 (germline): SGDLS, YYNGEE. Trimming took off 7 bases at V and 1 base at J, with 6 bases between the two ends. The clonotype comes from a female donor at least 60 years old with stage II squamous cell lung carcinoma. V is TRBV9 and J is TRBJ1-3; D might be TRBD1 (6 bases). The sample here was lung tumor tissue, taken before any cancer treatment. The CDR3 is CASGQSGNTIYF. CDR3 coding DNA: TGTGCCAGCGGACAGTCTGGAAACACCATATATTTT.